The T cell receptor beta chain described here comes from a study of blood T cells in healthy people across ages (dated by TCRdb to between 2014 and 2017). With respect to the entire study: In model experiments, template switching captured roughly one uniquely barcoded TCR beta cDNA molecule for every two T cells. Using the same blood draw, the study looked at two additional independent replicas of 1 million unique cDNA reads for two donors, one aged 18 to 30 and the other aged 80 or older. Four age groups were formed from the donors: young (average approximately 16 years), middle-aged (approximately 40), aged (approximately 60) and long-lived (approximately 78). Age-related changes in TCR beta repertoire diversity were measured in the study by deep sequencing normalized with unique cDNA molecular identifiers. To avoid experimental bias, donors of different ages were spread randomly across the sequencing lanes.

The library came from 5' RACE. Sequencer: Illumina HiSeq 2500. A second PCR of roughly 7 to 11 cycles was performed with a sample-barcoded 5' primer and a J-beta primer mix. A template-switch 5' adaptor carrying 12 random nucleotides introduced a unique molecular identifier onto each TCR beta cDNA molecule. At least 3 million CDR3-containing paired-end reads were obtained from each sample. First-strand cDNA was synthesized from all RNA with the Mint cDNA synthesis kit, primed by a TRBC-specific oligonucleotide. All cDNA was treated with uracil-DNA glycosylase and then went through a first 18-cycle PCR with the universal primers M1SS and BC2_uni_R. In the original analysis: For normalization, 1 million high-quality reads were randomly selected from each sample, with every read carrying a distinct molecular identifier. Reads with shared molecular identifiers were discarded instead of being binned into consensus sequences. CDR3 identification, clonotype clustering and error correction used MiTCR with a Q25 quality threshold and the strictest error-elimination algorithm. A nonparametric unseen species model using Euler transformation provided a lower-bound estimate of total TCR beta diversity. TCRdb ran its own pipeline on the public reads, namely fastp trimming at Q25 and MiXCR clone calling, and kept in-frame beta chains. Rows are unified per CDR3 protein, each entry keeping the most common DNA and genes. The V and J calls reflect TCRdb's pipeline rather than the authors' work. This sample has 650,000 to 1,000,000 distinct CDR3 sequences in its table, and about 34% of those were observed once. The biggest ten clones account for roughly 13% of the sample.

The CDR3 runs 14 residues from the cysteine to the phenylalanine. CDR3 DNA is the only sequence kept; it has 42 bases, read in frame from the first base. V is clipped by 3 bases and J by 7 bases, and the sequence between their germline boundaries is 15 bases long. Per the germline V gene, KGHSH is the CDR1 and LQKENI is the CDR2. Donors were a few dozen systemically healthy Caucasian individuals from Russia aged roughly 6 to 90 years. Ten milliliters of peripheral blood were drawn from each donor into EDTA-treated Vacutainer tubes. Ficoll-Paque density-gradient centrifugation was used to isolate PBMCs, with at least 6.5 million per sample. Trizol reagent was used to extract total RNA from the PBMCs, yielding at least 5.5 micrograms per sample. The percentages of naive CD45RAhigh/CD27high T cells were determined by flow cytometry on a PBMC aliquot from every donor. Notes on this clonotype: There is no known antigen for this receptor. No much larger clone exists at a distance of one base, and base qualities are not known.

The paper's findings and limits, for the study overall: Because profiling used bulk unsorted PBMCs, naive and antigen-experienced compartments could not be compared conclusively. The CMV infection status of donors was not known, potentially confounding age-related changes in expanded clonotypes. Compared with the aged group, the long-lived group had more naive CD4+ T cells, fewer expanded clones and increased TCR diversity, a pattern suggesting age selection. Estimates of total diversity based on one million sequenced T cells were considered lower bounds and underestimates. As age increased, observed TCR beta diversity per million T cells dropped in a roughly linear way, and a significant reduction was already evident by age about 40. The percentage of naive T cells measured by flow cytometry correlated strongly with observed TCR beta diversity.

The sequencing input was blood. The chain is encoded by TRBV18 joined to TRBJ1-2, with a tentative D gene TRBD1 over 5 matching bases. The TCR originated in a young man in good health. CDR3 region: CASSPAGYSGGYTF. At the DNA level, the sequence is TGTGCCAGCTCACCGGCAGGGTATTCGGGTGGCTACACCTTC.